This T cell receptor (beta chain) emerged from a study of blood T cell repertoires in COVID-19. Background on the study: Samples came from the United States, Italy and Spain, spanning acute and convalescent COVID-19.

A note on this clone: This CDR3 is also generated by other DNA sequences in the sample.

J gave up 3 bases and V 4 bases, and 3 bases lay outside the gene matches. Germline loops: CDR1 SNHLY, CDR2 FYNNEI. CDR3 length equals 14 residues. Per the authors' pipeline: Estimated nucleated cell counts came from reference gene primer amplification. The method was immunoSEQ multiplex PCR; TCRdb's version includes in-frame clones alone and lacks a portion of them. Clone size and V and J calls were adopted from that table, with D and trimming inferred from the DNA. The sample records about 290,000 clones, about nine tenths being singletons. V usage is TRBV2 and J usage is TRBJ2-1; 7 bases fit TRBD2. Sequencing input: peripheral blood. The clonotype was recovered from a middle-aged woman who had recovered from COVID-19. The DNA for the CDR3 is TGTGCCAGCAGTGGGCCTAGCGGCTACAATGAGCAGTTCTTC. This translates into CASSGPSGYNEQFF.